This T cell receptor (beta chain) came from a study of blood T cell repertoires in COVID-19. Background on the study: The cDNA or gDNA used as material had been derived from T cells, B-cell-depleted T cells, or PBMCs.

V lost 7 bases to trimming and J lost 0 bases, with 16 bases between them. The germline CDR1 and CDR2 sequences are MNHEY and SVGAGI. The length of the CDR3 is 15 residues. Profiling relied on immunoSEQ multiplex PCR, and the TCRdb table lists in-frame clones only, not all of them. Of 350,000 to 450,000 clones detected, approximately 90% appear once; the ten largest clones hold around 1.5%. This clone occurred a few times. This receptor was taken from a middle-aged woman with COVID-19, enrolled during active disease. V is TRBV6-5 and J is TRBJ2-7, with TRBD2 as a possible D gene (6 bases). The specimen sequenced was peripheral blood. In DNA form, the CDR3 reads TGTGCCAGCACCCTAGGCGGGGTAAGCTCCTACGAGCAGTACTTC. Translation gives CASTLGGVSSYEQYF.